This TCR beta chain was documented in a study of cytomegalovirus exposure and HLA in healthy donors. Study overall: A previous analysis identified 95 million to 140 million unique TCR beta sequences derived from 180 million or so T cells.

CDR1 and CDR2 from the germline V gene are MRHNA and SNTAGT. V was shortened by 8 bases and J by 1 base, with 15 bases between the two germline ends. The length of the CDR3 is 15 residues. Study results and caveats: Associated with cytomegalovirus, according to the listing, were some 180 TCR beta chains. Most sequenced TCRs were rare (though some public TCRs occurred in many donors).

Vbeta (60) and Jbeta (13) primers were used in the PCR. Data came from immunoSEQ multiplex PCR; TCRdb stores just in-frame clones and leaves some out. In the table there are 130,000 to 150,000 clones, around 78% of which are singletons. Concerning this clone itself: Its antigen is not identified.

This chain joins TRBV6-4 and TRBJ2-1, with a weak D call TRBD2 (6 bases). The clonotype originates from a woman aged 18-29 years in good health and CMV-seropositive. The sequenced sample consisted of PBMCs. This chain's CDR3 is CASQPSESSYNEQFF. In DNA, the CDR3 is TGTGCCAGCCAGCCTAGCGAATCTTCCTACAATGAGCAGTTCTTC.